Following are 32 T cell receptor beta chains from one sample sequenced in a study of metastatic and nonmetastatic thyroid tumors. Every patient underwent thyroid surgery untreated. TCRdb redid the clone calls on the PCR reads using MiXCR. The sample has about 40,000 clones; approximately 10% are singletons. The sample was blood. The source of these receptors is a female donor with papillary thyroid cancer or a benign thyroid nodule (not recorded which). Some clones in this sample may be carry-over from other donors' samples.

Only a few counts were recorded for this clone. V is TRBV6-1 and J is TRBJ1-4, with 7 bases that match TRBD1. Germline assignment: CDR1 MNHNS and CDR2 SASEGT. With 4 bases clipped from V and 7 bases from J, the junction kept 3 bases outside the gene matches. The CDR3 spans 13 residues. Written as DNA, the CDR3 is TGTGCCAGCAGTGGACAGGGAGGTGAAAAACTGTTTTTT. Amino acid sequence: CASSGQGGEKLFF.

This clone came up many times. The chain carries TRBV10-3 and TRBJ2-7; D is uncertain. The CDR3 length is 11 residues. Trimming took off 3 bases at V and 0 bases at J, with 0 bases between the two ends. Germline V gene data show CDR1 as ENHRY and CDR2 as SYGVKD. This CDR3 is CAISDSYEQYF. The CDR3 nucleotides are TGTGCCATCAGTGACTCCTACGAGCAGTACTTC.

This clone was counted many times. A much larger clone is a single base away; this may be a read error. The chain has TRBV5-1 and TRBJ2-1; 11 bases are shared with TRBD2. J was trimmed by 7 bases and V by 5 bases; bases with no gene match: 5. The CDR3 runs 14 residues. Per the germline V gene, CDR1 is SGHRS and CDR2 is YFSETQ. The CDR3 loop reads CASRALAGGNEQFF. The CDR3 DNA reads TGCGCCAGCAGAGCCTTAGCGGGAGGGAATGAGCAGTTCTTC.

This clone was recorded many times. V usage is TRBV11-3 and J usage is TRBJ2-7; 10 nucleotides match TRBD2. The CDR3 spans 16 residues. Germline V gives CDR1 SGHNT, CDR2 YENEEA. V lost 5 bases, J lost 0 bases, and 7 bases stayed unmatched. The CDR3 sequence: CASSARTSGSSYEQYF. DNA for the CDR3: TGTGCCAGCAGCGCCCGGACTAGCGGAAGCTCCTACGAGCAGTACTTC. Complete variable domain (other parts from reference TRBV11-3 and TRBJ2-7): EAGVVQSPRYKIIEKKQPVAFWCNPISGHNTLYWYLQNLGQGPELLIRYENEEAVDDSQLPKDRFSAERLKGVDSTLKIQPAELGDSAVYLCASSARTSGSSYEQYFGPGTRLTVT.

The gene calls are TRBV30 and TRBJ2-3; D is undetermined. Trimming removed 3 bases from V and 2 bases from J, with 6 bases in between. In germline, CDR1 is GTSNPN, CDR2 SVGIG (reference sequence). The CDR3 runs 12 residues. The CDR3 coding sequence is TGTGCCTGGAGGCACACCACAGATACGCAGTATTTT. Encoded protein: CAWRHTTDTQYF. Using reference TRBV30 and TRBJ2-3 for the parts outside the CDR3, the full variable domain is SQTIHQWPATLVQPVGSPLSLECTVEGTSNPNLYWYRQAAGRGLQLLFYSVGIGQISSEVPQNLSASRPQDRQFILSSKKLLLSDSGFYLCAWRHTTDTQYFGPGTRLTVL.

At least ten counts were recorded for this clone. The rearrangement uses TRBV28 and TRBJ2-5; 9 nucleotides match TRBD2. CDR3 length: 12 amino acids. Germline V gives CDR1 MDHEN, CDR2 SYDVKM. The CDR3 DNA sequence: TGTGCTTCGGCTAGCGGGAAAGAGACCCAGTACTTC. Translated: CASASGKETQYF.

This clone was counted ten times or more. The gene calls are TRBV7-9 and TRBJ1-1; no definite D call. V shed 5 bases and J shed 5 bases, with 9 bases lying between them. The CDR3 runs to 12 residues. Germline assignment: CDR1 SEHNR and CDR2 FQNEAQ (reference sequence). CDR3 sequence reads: CASSLRGTEAFF. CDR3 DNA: TGTGCCAGCAGCCTGCGGGGAACTGAAGCTTTCTTT.

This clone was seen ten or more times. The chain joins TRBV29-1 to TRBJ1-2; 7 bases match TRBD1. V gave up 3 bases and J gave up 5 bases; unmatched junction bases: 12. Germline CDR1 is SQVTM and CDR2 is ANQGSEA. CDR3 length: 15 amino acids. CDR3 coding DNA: TGCAGCGTTGACCTCTTCGGGGGGACAGCTTATGGCTACACCTTC. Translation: CSVDLFGGTAYGYTF.

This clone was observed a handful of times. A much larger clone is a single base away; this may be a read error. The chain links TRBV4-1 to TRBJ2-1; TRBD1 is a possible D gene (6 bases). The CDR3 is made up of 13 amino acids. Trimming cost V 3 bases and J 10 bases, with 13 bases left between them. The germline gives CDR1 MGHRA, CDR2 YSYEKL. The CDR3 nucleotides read TGCGCCAGCAGCCAGCCTTGTGACAGGGAGCAGTTCTTC. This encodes CASSQPCDREQFF.

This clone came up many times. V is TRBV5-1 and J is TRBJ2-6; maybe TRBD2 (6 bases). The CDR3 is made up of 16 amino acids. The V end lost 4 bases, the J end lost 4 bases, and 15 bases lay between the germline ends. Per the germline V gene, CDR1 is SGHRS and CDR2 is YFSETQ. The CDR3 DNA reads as TGCGCCAGCAGCGGGGGGACGGGGGTCGGGGCCAACGTCCTGACTTTC. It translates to CASSGGTGVGANVLTF. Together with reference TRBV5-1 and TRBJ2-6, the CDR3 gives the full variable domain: KAGVTQTPRYLIKTRGQQVTLSCSPISGHRSVSWYQQTPGQGLQFLFEYFSETQRNKGNFPGRFSGRQFSNSRSEMNVSTLELGDSALYLCASSGGTGVGANVLTFGAGSRLTVL.

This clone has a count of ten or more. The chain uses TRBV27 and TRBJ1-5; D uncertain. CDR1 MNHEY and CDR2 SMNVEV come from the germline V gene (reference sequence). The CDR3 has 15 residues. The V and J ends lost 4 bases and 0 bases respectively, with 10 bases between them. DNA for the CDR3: TGTGCCAGCAGTTCGACGGATAATAGCAATCAGCCCCAGCATTTT. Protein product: CASSSTDNSNQPQHF.

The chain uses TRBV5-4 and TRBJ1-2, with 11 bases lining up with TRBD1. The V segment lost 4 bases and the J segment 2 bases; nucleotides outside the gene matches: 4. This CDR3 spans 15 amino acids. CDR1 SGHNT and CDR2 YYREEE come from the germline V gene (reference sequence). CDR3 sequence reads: CASSGQGAGNYGYTF. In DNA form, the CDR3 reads TGTGCCAGCAGCGGACAGGGGGCTGGCAACTATGGCTACACCTTC.

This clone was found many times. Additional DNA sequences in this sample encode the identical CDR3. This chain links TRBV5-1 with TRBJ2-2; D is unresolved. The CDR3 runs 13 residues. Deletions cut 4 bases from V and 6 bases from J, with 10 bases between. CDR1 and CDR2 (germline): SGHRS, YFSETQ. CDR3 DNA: TGCGCCAGCAGCCCTCCTTTGGCCGGGGAGCTGTTTTTT. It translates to CASSPPLAGELFF.

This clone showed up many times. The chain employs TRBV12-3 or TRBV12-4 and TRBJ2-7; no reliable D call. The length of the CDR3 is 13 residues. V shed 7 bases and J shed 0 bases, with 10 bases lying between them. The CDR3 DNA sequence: TGTGCCAGCATGATTTCTACCTCCTACGAGCAGTACTTC. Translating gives CASMISTSYEQYF.

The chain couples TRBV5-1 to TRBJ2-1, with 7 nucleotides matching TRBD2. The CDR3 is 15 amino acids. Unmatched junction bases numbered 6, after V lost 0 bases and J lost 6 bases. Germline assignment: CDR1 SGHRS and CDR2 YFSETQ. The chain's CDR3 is CASSLGLAECNEQFF. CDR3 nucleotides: TGCGCCAGCAGCTTGGGTCTAGCGGAGTGCAATGAGCAGTTCTTC.

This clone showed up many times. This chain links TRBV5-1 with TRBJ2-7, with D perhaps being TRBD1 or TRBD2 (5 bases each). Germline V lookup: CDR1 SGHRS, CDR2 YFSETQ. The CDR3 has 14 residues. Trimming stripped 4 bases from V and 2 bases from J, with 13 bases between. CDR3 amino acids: CASSGQPGPYEQYF. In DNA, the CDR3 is TGCGCCAGCAGCGGACAACCGGGACCCTACGAGCAGTACTTC.

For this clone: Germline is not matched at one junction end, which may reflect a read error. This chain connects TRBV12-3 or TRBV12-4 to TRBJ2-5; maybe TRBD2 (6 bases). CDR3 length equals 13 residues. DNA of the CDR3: TGTGCCAGCAGCATAGCGGACCAGGAGACCCAGTACTTC. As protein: CASSIADQETQYF.

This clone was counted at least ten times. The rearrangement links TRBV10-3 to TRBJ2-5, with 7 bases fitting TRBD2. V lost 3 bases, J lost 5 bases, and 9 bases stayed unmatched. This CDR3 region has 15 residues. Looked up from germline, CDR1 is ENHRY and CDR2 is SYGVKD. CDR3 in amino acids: CAISDGSGSQETQYF. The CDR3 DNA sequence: TGTGCCATCAGTGACGGTAGCGGGTCCCAGGAGACCCAGTACTTC.

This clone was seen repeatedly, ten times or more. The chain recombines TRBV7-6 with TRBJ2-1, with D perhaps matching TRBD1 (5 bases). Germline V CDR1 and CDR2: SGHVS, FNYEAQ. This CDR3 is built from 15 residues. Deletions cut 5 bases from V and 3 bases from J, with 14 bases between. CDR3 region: CASSPGWGLYNEQFF. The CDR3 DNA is TGTGCCAGCAGCCCCGGCTGGGGCCTCTACAATGAGCAGTTCTTC.

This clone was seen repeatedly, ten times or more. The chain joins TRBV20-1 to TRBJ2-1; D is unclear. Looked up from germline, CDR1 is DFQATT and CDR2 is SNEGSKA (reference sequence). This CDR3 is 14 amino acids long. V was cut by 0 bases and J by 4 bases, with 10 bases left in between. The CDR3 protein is CSARDSRSYNEQFF. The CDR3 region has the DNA TGCAGTGCTAGAGATAGCCGGTCTTACAATGAGCAGTTCTTC.

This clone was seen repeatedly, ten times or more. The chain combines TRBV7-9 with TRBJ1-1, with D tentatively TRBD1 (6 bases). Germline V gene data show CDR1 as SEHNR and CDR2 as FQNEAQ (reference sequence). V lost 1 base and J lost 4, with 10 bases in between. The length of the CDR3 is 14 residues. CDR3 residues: CASSLEGGPTEAFF. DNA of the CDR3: TGTGCCAGCAGCTTAGAGGGGGGGCCCACTGAAGCTTTCTTT.

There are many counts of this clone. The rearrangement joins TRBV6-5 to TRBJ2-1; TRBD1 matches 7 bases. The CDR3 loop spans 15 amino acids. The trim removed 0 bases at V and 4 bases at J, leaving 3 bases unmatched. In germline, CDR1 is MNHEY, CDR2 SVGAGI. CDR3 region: CASSYSGTVYNEQFF. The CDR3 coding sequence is TGTGCCAGCAGTTACTCGGGGACAGTATACAATGAGCAGTTCTTC.

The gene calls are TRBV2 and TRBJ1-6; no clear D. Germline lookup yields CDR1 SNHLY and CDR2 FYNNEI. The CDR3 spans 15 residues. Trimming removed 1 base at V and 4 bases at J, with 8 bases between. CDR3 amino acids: CASSEGSPYNSPLHF. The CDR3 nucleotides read TGTGCCAGCAGTGAAGGCAGTCCTTATAATTCACCCCTCCACTTT.

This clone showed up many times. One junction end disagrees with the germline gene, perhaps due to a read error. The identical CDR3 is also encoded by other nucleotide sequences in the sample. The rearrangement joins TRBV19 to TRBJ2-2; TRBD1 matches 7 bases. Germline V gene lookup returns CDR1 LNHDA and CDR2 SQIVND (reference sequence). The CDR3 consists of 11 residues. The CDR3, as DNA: TGCTATAGGGGGCAGGACGGGGAGCTGTTTTTT. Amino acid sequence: CYRGQDGELFF.

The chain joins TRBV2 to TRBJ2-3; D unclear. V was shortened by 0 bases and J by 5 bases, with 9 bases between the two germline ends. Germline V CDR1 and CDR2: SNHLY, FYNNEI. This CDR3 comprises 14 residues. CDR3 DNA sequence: TGTGCCAGCAGTGAAGCGCTTCTCGGAGATACGCAGTATTTT. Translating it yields CASSEALLGDTQYF.

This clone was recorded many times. CDR3 protein: CASRASGAYNEQFF. In nucleotides, the CDR3 is TGTGCCAGCAGGGCTAGCGGAGCCTACAATGAGCAGTTCTTC. The genes are TRBV2 and TRBJ2-1; 7 bases map to TRBD2. Germline V lookup: CDR1 SNHLY, CDR2 FYNNEI. The trim removed 6 bases at V and 2 bases at J, leaving 4 bases unmatched. This CDR3 is 14 amino acids long.

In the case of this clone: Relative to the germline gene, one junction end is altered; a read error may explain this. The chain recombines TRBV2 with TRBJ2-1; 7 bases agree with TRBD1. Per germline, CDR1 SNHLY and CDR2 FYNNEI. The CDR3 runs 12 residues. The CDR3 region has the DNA TGTGCCAGCAGTGAGGACAGGCGTGAACAGCTCTTC. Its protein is CASSEDRREQLF.

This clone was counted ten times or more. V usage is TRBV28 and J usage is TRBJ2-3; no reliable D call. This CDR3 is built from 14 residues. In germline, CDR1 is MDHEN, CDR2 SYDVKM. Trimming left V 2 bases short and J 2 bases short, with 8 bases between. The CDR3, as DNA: TGTGCCAGCAGTTTACAGGATAACACAGATACGCAGTATTTT. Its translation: CASSLQDNTDTQYF.

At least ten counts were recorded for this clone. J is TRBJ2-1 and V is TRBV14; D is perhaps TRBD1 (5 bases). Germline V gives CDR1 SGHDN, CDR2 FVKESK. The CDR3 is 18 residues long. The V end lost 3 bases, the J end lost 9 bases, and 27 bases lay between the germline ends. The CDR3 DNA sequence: TGTGCCAGCAGCCACCTAATAAAACCCTCGGCAGGGAATACTGAGCAGTTCTTC. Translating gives CASSHLIKPSAGNTEQFF.

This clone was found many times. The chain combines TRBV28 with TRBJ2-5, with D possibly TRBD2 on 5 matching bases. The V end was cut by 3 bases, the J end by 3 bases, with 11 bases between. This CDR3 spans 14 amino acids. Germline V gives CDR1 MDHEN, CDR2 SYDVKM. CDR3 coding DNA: TGTGCCAGCAGTTTGATGGGGAGAGAAGAGACCCAGTACTTC. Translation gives CASSLMGREETQYF.

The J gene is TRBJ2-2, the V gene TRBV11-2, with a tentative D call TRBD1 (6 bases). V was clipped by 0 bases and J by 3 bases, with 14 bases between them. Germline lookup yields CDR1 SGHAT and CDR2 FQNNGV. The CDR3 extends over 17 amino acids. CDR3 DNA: TGTGCCAGCAGCTTAGAGGGGACGGCAGGGGACACCGGGGAGCTGTTTTTT. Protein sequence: CASSLEGTAGDTGELFF.

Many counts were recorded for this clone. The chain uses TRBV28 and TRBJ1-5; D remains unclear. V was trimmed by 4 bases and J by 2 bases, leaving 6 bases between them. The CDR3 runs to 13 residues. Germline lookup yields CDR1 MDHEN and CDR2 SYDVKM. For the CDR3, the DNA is TGTGCCAGCAGTTATGCGGGCAATCAGCCCCAGCATTTT. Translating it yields CASSYAGNQPQHF.